The 21 T cell receptor beta chains below come from one sample, sequenced in a study of cytomegalovirus exposure and HLA in healthy donors. 13 Jbeta primers and 60 Vbeta primers were used for the PCR. The protocol was immunoSEQ multiplex PCR, while the TCRdb copy is restricted to in-frame clones and leaves out a portion. The data show over 110,000 clones, 70% to 80% seen once. Sequencing was done on a sample of PBMCs. The receptor set was obtained from a woman aged 45-60 years in good health and CMV-seropositive.

The V call is TRBV19, the J call TRBJ1-5; possible D gene TRBD1, 6 bases. V was cut by 3 bases and J by 7 bases, with 13 bases left in between. Germline CDR1 reads LNHDA; CDR2 reads SQIVND (reference sequence). The CDR3 spans 14 residues. Here the CDR3 reads CASSILGGNQPQHF. CDR3 nucleotide sequence: TGTGCCAGTAGTATTTTAGGGGGTAACCAGCCCCAGCATTTT.

This clone was counted only a few times. The chain has TRBV7-2 and TRBJ1-1, with 8 bases matching TRBD1. V shed 2 bases, J shed 13 bases, and the junction held 9 bases outside the gene matches. This CDR3 comprises 13 residues. Germline V gives CDR1 SGHTA, CDR2 FQGNSA. CDR3 sequence reads: CASSLTIQGAGFF. The CDR3 DNA sequence: TGTGCCAGCAGCTTAACGATCCAGGGGGCGGGTTTCTTT.

J is TRBJ1-6 and V is TRBV18, with a possible D match to TRBD1 (5 bases). The CDR3 extends over 16 amino acids. V was cut by 5 bases and J by 7 bases, with 18 bases left in between. From germline, CDR1 is KGHSH and CDR2 LQKENI. This CDR3 reads CASSAGTSPGNSPLHF. CDR3 nucleotide sequence: TGTGCCAGCTCAGCAGGGACTTCCCCAGGGAATTCACCCCTCCACTTT.

V is TRBV30 and J is TRBJ1-1; D perhaps matches TRBD1 (5 bases). The CDR3 length is 12 residues. The germline gives CDR1 GTSNPN, CDR2 SVGIG (reference sequence). Trimming left V 8 bases short and J 5 bases short, with 15 bases between. The CDR3 DNA follows: TGTGCCGCCTCCAAGGGGATAACTGAAGCTTTCTTT. Translated: CAASKGITEAFF.

V gene TRBV28 combines with J gene TRBJ1-2; D gene unclear. The germline CDR1 and CDR2 sequences are MDHEN and SYDVKM. This CDR3 is built from 14 residues. V gave up 6 bases and J gave up 3 bases, with 14 bases separating them. This CDR3 reads CASSVRRTYYGYTF. As DNA, the CDR3 is TGTGCCAGCAGCGTCCGGAGAACCTACTATGGCTACACCTTC.

This clone was seen only once. V gene TRBV9 combines with J gene TRBJ2-3; tentatively, D is TRBD1 (5 bases). Germline values: CDR1 SGDLS, CDR2 YYNGEE. The CDR3 sequence is 14 residues long. Trimming stripped 1 base from V and 2 bases from J, with 8 bases between. The CDR3 DNA sequence: TGTGCCAGCAGCGTACAGGGTACCACAGATACGCAGTATTTT. Translating it yields CASSVQGTTDTQYF. Full variable domain (rest looked up from reference TRBV9 and TRBJ2-3): DSGVTQTPKHLITATGQRVTLRCSPRSGDLSVYWYQQSLDQGLQFLIQYYNGEERAKGNILERFSAQQFPDLHSELNLSSLELGDSALYFCASSVQGTTDTQYFGPGTRLTVL.

The chain is built from TRBV6-6 and TRBJ2-7; D is unresolved. Germline CDR1 reads MNHNY; CDR2 reads SVGAGI (reference sequence). V was pared by 6 bases and J by 1 base, with 4 bases between. CDR3 size: 11 residues. This chain's CDR3 is CASRSSYEQYF. As DNA, the CDR3 is TGTGCCAGCAGGTCGTCCTACGAGCAGTACTTC.

CDR3 coding DNA: TGTGCCAGCAGTCCGATAGGACAGGTCCGGGAGGCTTTCTTT. This gives the protein CASSPIGQVREAFF. This rearrangement joins TRBV27 to TRBJ1-1; 7 nucleotides line up with TRBD1. The V segment lost 5 bases and the J segment 11 bases; nucleotides outside the gene matches: 14. The CDR3 contains 14 residues. Germline V gene lookup returns CDR1 MNHEY and CDR2 SMNVEV (reference sequence).

The chain has TRBV18 and TRBJ1-1; 9 bases line up with TRBD1. V lost 4 bases and J lost 5; bases outside the gene matches: 8. Germline CDR1 and CDR2: KGHSH and LQKENI. The CDR3 covers 15 residues. CDR3 coding DNA: TGTGCCAGCTCACGAGACGGGACAGGGTGGACTGAAGCTTTCTTT. It specifies CASSRDGTGWTEAFF.

V is TRBV27 and J is TRBJ1-4; D possibly corresponds to TRBD1 (5 bases). The germline V gene encodes CDR1 MNHEY and CDR2 SMNVEV (reference sequence). Trimming removed 3 bases at V and 0 bases at J, with 8 bases between. CDR3 length: 15 amino acids. In nucleotides, the CDR3 is TGTGCCAGCAGTTTTAGGGGTGCAACTAATGAAAAACTGTTTTTT. This gives the protein CASSFRGATNEKLFF.

The J gene is TRBJ2-1, the V gene TRBV4-2, with TRBD1 as a possible D gene (6 bases). V lost 0 bases to trimming and J lost 8 bases, with 8 bases between them. The CDR3 sequence is 13 residues long. Germline CDR1 LGHNA, CDR2 YNFKEQ. The CDR3 coding sequence is TGTGCCAGCAGCCAAGAGGGGGCCTATGAGCAGTTCTTC. It encodes CASSQEGAYEQFF.

This clone was found a few times. The chain joins TRBV2 to TRBJ1-2; a weak D match, TRBD1 (5 bases). V dropped 8 bases and J dropped 7 bases, with 20 bases sitting between them. The CDR3 has 14 amino acids. CDR1 and CDR2 from the germline V gene are SNHLY and FYNNEI. This CDR3 is CASCPSPGLGGYTF. CDR3 nucleotide sequence: TGTGCCAGCTGCCCGTCTCCAGGGCTCGGTGGCTACACCTTC.

The chain has TRBV4-3 and TRBJ2-1; 12 bases are shared with TRBD2. Per the germline V gene, CDR1 is LGHNA and CDR2 is YSLEER. This CDR3 is built from 17 residues. Losses at the gene ends were 1 base for V and 8 bases for J; bases not matched to a gene: 9. This chain's CDR3 is CASSQVWLAGGTYEQFF. Written as DNA, the CDR3 is TGCGCCAGCAGCCAAGTATGGCTAGCGGGGGGGACCTATGAGCAGTTCTTC.

The chain combines TRBV4-3 with TRBJ1-4; 10 bases line up with TRBD1. The trim removed 0 bases at V and 8 bases at J, leaving 3 bases unmatched. CDR1 and CDR2 from the germline V gene are LGHNA and YSLEER. The CDR3 covers 15 residues. The CDR3 DNA follows: TGCGCCAGCAGCCAAGATCCGGGACAGGGGGAAAAACTGTTTTTT. Residues: CASSQDPGQGEKLFF.

The chain is built from TRBV6-6 and TRBJ1-1, with 9 bases lining up with TRBD1. CDR1 MNHNY and CDR2 SVGAGI come from the germline V gene (reference sequence). The CDR3 is 16 residues long. V lost 7 bases and J lost 4; bases outside the gene matches: 13. The CDR3 region is CASIKQGAGRVTEAFF. As DNA, the CDR3 is TGTGCCAGCATCAAACAGGGGGCAGGAAGGGTCACTGAAGCTTTCTTT.

V usage is TRBV7-9 and J usage is TRBJ2-5; 10 nucleotides agree with TRBD2. With 8 bases clipped from V and 5 bases from J, the junction kept 17 bases outside the gene matches. CDR1 is SEHNR, CDR2 FQNEAQ, per germline (reference sequence). This CDR3 is built from 17 residues. Here the CDR3 reads CASEGTSGTWSVETQYF. The CDR3 DNA is TGTGCCAGCGAGGGAACTAGCGGGACATGGTCGGTGGAGACCCAGTACTTC. The complete variable domain, with remaining parts taken from reference TRBV7-9 and TRBJ2-5, reads DTGVSQNPRHKITKRGQNVTFRCDPISEHNRLYWYRQTLGQGPEFLTYFQNEAQLEKSRLLSDRFSAERPKGSFSTLEIQRTEQGDSAMYLCASEGTSGTWSVETQYFGPGTRLLVL.

The CDR3 DNA reads as TGTGCCAGCAGCACTGGACTAGCGGGGGCGAACACAGATACGCAGTATTTT. Translated: CASSTGLAGANTDTQYF. The J gene is TRBJ2-3, the V gene TRBV5-4; 13 bases agree with TRBD2. Germline V gives CDR1 SGHNT, CDR2 YYREEE (reference sequence). CDR3 length: 17 residues. J gave up 2 bases and V 4 bases, and 7 bases lay outside the gene matches.

The V gene is TRBV27, the J gene TRBJ1-5; D uncertain. Germline loops: CDR1 MNHEY, CDR2 SMNVEV (reference sequence). The length of the CDR3 is 14 residues. V lost 3 bases and J lost 3, with 9 bases in between. Written as DNA, the CDR3 is TGTGCCAGCAGTTTGTCGGACTCCAATCAGCCCCAGCATTTT. This translates into CASSLSDSNQPQHF.

This clone was counted between two and nine times. The chain is built from TRBV6-1 and TRBJ2-2; D gene unclear. This CDR3 comprises 12 residues. Deletions cut 6 bases from V and 8 bases from J, with 10 bases between. In germline, CDR1 is MNHNS, CDR2 SASEGT. CDR3 region: CASRVEHGELFF. CDR3 nucleotide sequence: TGTGCCAGCAGGGTCGAACATGGGGAGCTGTTTTTT.

The genes are TRBV5-1 and TRBJ1-1; TRBD1 aligns across 9 bases. CDR1 and CDR2 from the germline V gene are SGHRS and YFSETQ. This CDR3 spans 16 amino acids. The ends lost 0 bases at V and 5 bases at J; junction bases unmatched: 8. CDR3 amino acids: CASSLGDRGGWTEAFF. In DNA form, the CDR3 reads TGCGCCAGCAGCTTGGGTGACAGGGGGGGTTGGACTGAAGCTTTCTTT. Supplemented by reference TRBV5-1 and TRBJ1-1, the full variable domain reads KAGVTQTPRYLIKTRGQQVTLSCSPISGHRSVSWYQQTPGQGLQFLFEYFSETQRNKGNFPGRFSGRQFSNSRSEMNVSTLELGDSALYLCASSLGDRGGWTEAFFGQGTRLTVV.

CDR3 in DNA: TGTGCCAGTAGTACCGAGACAGGGGGTACCTACGAGCAGTACTTC. Translation: CASSTETGGTYEQYF. The gene calls are TRBV19 and TRBJ2-7, with 9 bases matching TRBD1. CDR3 length equals 15 residues. The V gene end was trimmed by 4 bases and the J gene end by 2 bases; junction bases not matched to a gene: 6. Germline V gene lookup returns CDR1 LNHDA and CDR2 SQIVND (reference sequence).